Many counts were recorded for the clone carrying this T cell receptor (beta chain). The CDR3 covers 12 residues. The germline V gene encodes CDR1 DFQATT and CDR2 SNEGSKA (reference sequence). The V gene lost 1 base and the J gene lost 4 bases, with 8 bases spanning the gap. The data originate from a study of T cells in Graves' hyperthyroidism and ophthalmopathy. RNA transcripts provided the source from which TCR beta CDR3 regions were amplified. An initial round of RT-PCR targeting the TCR CDR3 relied on the HTBI primer set. Each CDR3 protein is one row after TCRdb ran MiXCR on the multiplex PCR reads. The sample consists of roughly 570,000 distinct CDR3 sequences, about 45% of them appearing once.

The sequence derives from a woman aged 18-35 years with Graves' hyperthyroidism. The V and J genes are TRBV20-1 and TRBJ2-7; weak D call: TRBD2 (5 bases). Sample: peripheral blood or thyroid tissue (not recorded which). CDR3 in DNA: TGCAGTGCTAGAGTTGGCGGGTACGAGCAGTACTTC. Translation: CSARVGGYEQYF.